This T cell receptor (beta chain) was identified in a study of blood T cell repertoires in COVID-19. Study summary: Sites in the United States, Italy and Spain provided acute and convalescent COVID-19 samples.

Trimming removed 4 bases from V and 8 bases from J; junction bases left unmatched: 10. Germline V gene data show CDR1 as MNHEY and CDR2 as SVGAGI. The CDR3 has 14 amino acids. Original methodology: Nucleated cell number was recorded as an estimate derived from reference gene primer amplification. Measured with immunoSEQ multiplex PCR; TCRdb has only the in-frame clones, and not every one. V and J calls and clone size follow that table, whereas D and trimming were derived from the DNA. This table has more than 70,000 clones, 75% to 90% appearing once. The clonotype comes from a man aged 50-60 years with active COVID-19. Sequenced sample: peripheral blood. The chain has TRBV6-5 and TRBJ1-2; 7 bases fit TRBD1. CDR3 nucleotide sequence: TGTGCCAGCAGTTGGACCGGACAGGCCGCGGGCTACACCTTC. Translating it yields CASSWTGQAAGYTF.